A selection of T cell receptor beta chains follows, all from one sample in a study of CD8+ T cells in alopecia areata. Assay used: immunoSEQ multiplex PCR; TCRdb lists only in-frame clones, some missing. Found here are 100,000 to 150,000 clones, less than 80% of them singletons; the top ten hold roughly 3.1%. The sequenced sample consisted of CD4+ T cells sorted from blood. The receptors originated from a human donor in good health. The CDR3 runs from the conserved cysteine through the conserved F or W. Each record gives: J gene, V gene, clone size, D gene, CDR3 DNA, CDR3 protein. D genes are given only for firm matches. A row's size may be missing; if present it is once, few, many or a size class.

J gene: TRBJ1-1
V gene: TRBV11-2
clone size: .
D gene: .
CDR3 DNA: TGTGCCAGCAGCCTTGAATCAGCCGGAGGGACTGAAGCTTTCTTT
CDR3 protein: CASSLESAGGTEAFF

J gene: TRBJ2-7
V gene: TRBV2
clone size: .
D gene: TRBD1
CDR3 DNA: TGTGCCAGCAGAGTCGGACAGGGGTTGCACGAGCAGTACTTC
CDR3 protein: CASRVGQGLHEQYF

J gene: TRBJ2-7
V gene: TRBV7-9
clone size: .
D gene: .
CDR3 DNA: TGTGCCAGCAGCTTAGATGGGGGGCCCTTCGGCGAGCAGTACTTC
CDR3 protein: CASSLDGGPFGEQYF

J gene: TRBJ2-3
V gene: TRBV2
clone size: .
D gene: TRBD2
CDR3 DNA: TGTGCCAGCAGTCCTATCCTAGCGGGCACAGATACGCAGTATTTT
CDR3 protein: CASSPILAGTDTQYF

J gene: TRBJ1-2
V gene: TRBV29-1
clone size: .
D gene: TRBD1
CDR3 DNA: TGCAGCGTTGACGACAGGGGGCTTGTATATGGTGGCTACACCTTC
CDR3 protein: CSVDDRGLVYGGYTF

J gene: TRBJ1-2
V gene: TRBV27
clone size: .
D gene: TRBD1
CDR3 DNA: TGTGCCAGCAGTTTATTGGGACAGGGCAAAGGGTATGGCTACACCTTC
CDR3 protein: CASSLLGQGKGYGYTF

J gene: TRBJ1-2
V gene: TRBV7-8
clone size: few
D gene: .
CDR3 DNA: TGTGCCAGCAGCCGGGGGCAGATCCTTAACTATGGCTACACCTTC
CDR3 protein: CASSRGQILNYGYTF

J gene: TRBJ2-1
V gene: TRBV2
clone size: .
D gene: TRBD1
CDR3 DNA: TGTGCCAGCAGTTCCACAGGGGGTAGCTACAATGAGCAGTTCTTC
CDR3 protein: CASSSTGGSYNEQFF

J gene: TRBJ2-1
V gene: TRBV2
clone size: few
D gene: TRBD1
CDR3 DNA: TGTGCCAGCAGTTGGACAACAGGGGGCCATTACGGCAATGAGCAGTTCTTC
CDR3 protein: CASSWTTGGHYGNEQFF

J gene: TRBJ2-1
V gene: TRBV4-2
clone size: few
D gene: .
CDR3 DNA: TGTGCCAGCAGCCAAGATCGCGGGGTCTACAATGAGCAGTTCTTC
CDR3 protein: CASSQDRGVYNEQFF